This T cell receptor beta chain is drawn from a study of T cell responses to AZD1222 COVID-19 vaccine. The repertoire was sequenced with immunoSEQ multiplex PCR; TCRdb's copy has only in-frame clones and lacks some. The data show roughly 170,000 clones, 85% to 95% seen once. This clonotype was sampled from an adult who received the AZD1222 COVID-19 vaccine. This specimen consisted of peripheral blood, obtained 28 days after the second AZD1222 dose.

CDR3 nucleotide sequence: TGTGCCAGCAATCCGGGACAGGCGCTGACCGGGGAGCTGTTTTTT. Protein sequence: CASNPGQALTGELFF. This chain connects TRBV6-5 to TRBJ2-2; the match to TRBD1 covers 8 bases. CDR1 MNHEY and CDR2 SVGAGI come from the germline V gene. V was pared by 7 bases and J by 5 bases, with 9 bases of the junction left unmatched. The CDR3 contains 15 residues.